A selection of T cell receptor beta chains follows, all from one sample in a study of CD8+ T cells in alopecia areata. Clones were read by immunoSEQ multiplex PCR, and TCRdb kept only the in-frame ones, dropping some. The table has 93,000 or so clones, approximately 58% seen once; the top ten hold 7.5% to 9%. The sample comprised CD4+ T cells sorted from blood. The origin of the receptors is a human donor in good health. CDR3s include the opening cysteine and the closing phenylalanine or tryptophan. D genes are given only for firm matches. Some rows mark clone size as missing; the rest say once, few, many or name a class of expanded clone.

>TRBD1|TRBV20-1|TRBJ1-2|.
CSASGTGNYTF
TGCAGTGCTAGTGGGACAGGGAACTACACCTTC
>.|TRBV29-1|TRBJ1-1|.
CSVREQGGRNTEAFF
TGCAGCGTTAGGGAACAGGGAGGGCGGAACACTGAAGCTTTCTTT
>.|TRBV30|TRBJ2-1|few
CAWARGANEQFF
TGTGCCTGGGCTAGGGGAGCGAATGAGCAGTTCTTC
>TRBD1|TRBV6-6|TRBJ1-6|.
CASRPRQGYNSPLHF
TGTGCCAGCAGACCGCGACAGGGCTATAATTCACCCCTCCACTTT
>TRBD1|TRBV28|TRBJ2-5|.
CASNHDRGRQETQYF
TGTGCCAGCAACCACGACAGGGGGCGACAGGAGACCCAGTACTTC
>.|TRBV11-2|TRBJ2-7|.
CASSYQGPSEQYF
TGTGCCAGCAGCTACCAGGGCCCGAGCGAGCAGTACTTC
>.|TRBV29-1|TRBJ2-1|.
CSAAPDFSYNEQFF
TGCAGCGCCGCCCCGGACTTCTCCTACAATGAGCAGTTCTTC
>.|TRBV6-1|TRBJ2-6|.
CASRGTGANVLTF
TGTGCCAGCAGAGGGACCGGGGCCAACGTCCTGACTTTC
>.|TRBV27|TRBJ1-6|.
CASSLRDSPLHF
TGTGCCAGCAGTTTACGGGATTCACCCCTCCACTTT
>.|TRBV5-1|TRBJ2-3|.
CASSLSWAITDTQYF
TGCGCCAGCAGCTTGAGTTGGGCTATCACAGATACGCAGTATTTT
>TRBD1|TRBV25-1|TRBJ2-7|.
CASSGGQGASYEQYF
TGTGCCAGCAGTGGCGGACAGGGGGCATCCTACGAGCAGTACTTC
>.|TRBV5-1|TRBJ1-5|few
CASSLGGRINQPQHF
TGCGCCAGCAGCTTGGGAGGGCGGATCAATCAGCCCCAGCATTTT
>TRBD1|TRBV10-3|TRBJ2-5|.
CAIRGQGMETQYF
TGTGCCATCAGGGGACAGGGGATGGAGACCCAGTACTTC
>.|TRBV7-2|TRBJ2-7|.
CASSFGLNYEQYF
TGTGCCAGCAGCTTTGGCCTAAACTACGAGCAGTACTTC
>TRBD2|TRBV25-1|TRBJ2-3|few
CASGTSGGEGTDTQYF
TGTGCCAGCGGGACTAGCGGGGGGGAGGGCACAGATACGCAGTATTTT
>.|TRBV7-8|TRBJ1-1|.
CASSLALGIRNTEAFF
TGTGCCAGCAGCTTAGCGCTAGGGATAAGGAATACTGAAGCTTTCTTT
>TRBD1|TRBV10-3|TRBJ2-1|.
CAISRGQEQFF
TGTGCCATCAGTCGGGGACAGGAGCAGTTCTTC
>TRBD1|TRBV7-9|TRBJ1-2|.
CASSREQGAGYTF
TGTGCCAGCAGCCGGGAACAGGGGGCCGGCTACACCTTC
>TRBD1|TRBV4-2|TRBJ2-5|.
CASSQNRGQETQYF
TGTGCCAGCAGCCAGAACAGGGGGCAAGAGACCCAGTACTTC
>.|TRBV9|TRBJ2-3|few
CASSVVPGRGAIDTQYF
TGTGCCAGCAGCGTAGTCCCAGGGCGAGGTGCTATCGATACGCAGTATTTT
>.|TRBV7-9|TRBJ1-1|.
CASSFGSKYTEAFF
TGTGCCAGCAGCTTCGGCAGCAAATACACTGAAGCTTTCTTT
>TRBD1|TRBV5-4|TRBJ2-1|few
CASSAGQGPYNEQFF
TGTGCCAGCAGCGCGGGACAGGGGCCCTACAATGAGCAGTTCTTC
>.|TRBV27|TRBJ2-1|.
CASNLKPGTLDWFF
TGTGCCAGCAATCTAAAGCCGGGGACTCTGGATTGGTTCTTC
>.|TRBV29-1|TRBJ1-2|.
CSVDSVGGDGYTF
TGCAGCGTTGATAGCGTGGGCGGGGATGGCTACACCTTC
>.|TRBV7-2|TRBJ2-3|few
CASSSILGASDTQYF
TGTGCCAGCAGCTCGATTTTGGGAGCTTCAGATACGCAGTATTTT
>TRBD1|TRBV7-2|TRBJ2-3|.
CASSSGQGHTDTQYF
TGTGCCAGCAGCTCGGGACAGGGGCACACAGATACGCAGTATTTT
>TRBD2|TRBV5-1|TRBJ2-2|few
CASSFSGGQNTGELFF
TGCGCCAGCAGCTTCAGCGGGGGGCAGAACACCGGGGAGCTGTTTTTT
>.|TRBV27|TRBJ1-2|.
CASSPHPLGGYTF
TGTGCCAGCAGTCCCCACCCTCTTGGTGGCTACACCTTC
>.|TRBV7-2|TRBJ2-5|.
CASSHGGKGETQYF
TGTGCCAGCAGTCATGGAGGGAAGGGAGAGACCCAGTACTTC
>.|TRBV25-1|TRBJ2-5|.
CASQGAGVIETQYF
TGTGCCAGCCAGGGTGCAGGGGTTATAGAGACCCAGTACTTC